This T cell receptor (beta chain) was found in a study of cytomegalovirus exposure and HLA in healthy donors. The PCR contained 60 Vbeta and 13 Jbeta primers. Clones were sequenced by immunoSEQ multiplex PCR, and TCRdb holds only the in-frame ones, with some missing. Among over 110,000 clones listed, around 78% were seen once. Study-wide findings and caveats: Earlier analysis found most TCR beta V segments productive about 87% or about 30% of the time.

In the case of this clone: No antigen is known for it.

The CDR3 runs 12 residues. Trimming took 5 bases from V and 5 from J, leaving 6 bases between them. Germline loops: CDR1 LNHNV, CDR2 YYDKDF (reference sequence). The TCR originated in a woman aged 40 to 50 in good health and CMV-seropositive. The chain has TRBV15 and TRBJ2-2; no firm D call. Sequencing used PBMCs. The CDR3 here is CATSQVTGELFF. CDR3 nucleotides: TGTGCCACCAGCCAGGTGACCGGGGAGCTGTTTTTT.